A few counts support the clone carrying this T cell receptor beta chain. Its antigen is not known. Other nucleotide sequences in the sample specify the same CDR3. This specimen comes from a study of beta chain features in type 1 diabetes. From germline, CDR1 is GTSNPN and CDR2 SVGIG (reference sequence). Trimming cost V 4 bases and J 4 bases, with 7 bases left between them. The CDR3 is 11 amino acids. General study results and limits: cDNA sequencing could over-represent cells with high TCR expression.

Expressed TCRB transcripts were sequenced, since all the RNA that had been isolated was reverse transcribed. The assay was immunoSEQ multiplex PCR, and TCRdb's table has in-frame clones only and misses some. Among around 290,000 clones listed, approximately 8.1% were seen once. Sequenced material: central memory CD4+ T cells from blood. The chain recombines TRBV30 with TRBJ2-5; no reliable D call. The sequence was collected from a woman aged 18-35 years in good health. This chain's CDR3 is CAWTLGETQYF. The CDR3 DNA is TGTGCCTGGACTTTGGGAGAGACCCAGTACTTC.